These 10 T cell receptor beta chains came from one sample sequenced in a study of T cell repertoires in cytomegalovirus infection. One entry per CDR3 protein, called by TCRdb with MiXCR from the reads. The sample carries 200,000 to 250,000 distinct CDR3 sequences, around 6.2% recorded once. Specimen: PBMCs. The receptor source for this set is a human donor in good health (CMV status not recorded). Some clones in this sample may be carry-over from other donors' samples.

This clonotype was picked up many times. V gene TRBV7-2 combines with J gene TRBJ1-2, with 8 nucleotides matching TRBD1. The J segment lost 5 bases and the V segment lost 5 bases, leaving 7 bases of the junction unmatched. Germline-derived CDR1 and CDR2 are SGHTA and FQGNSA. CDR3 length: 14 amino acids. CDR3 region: CASSLARQGYGYTF. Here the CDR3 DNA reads TGTGCCAGCAGCCTTGCCCGACAGGGGTATGGCTACACCTTC.

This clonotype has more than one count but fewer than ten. CDR3 residues: CASGTGFNAGELFF. The CDR3 DNA reads as TGTGCTAGTGGCACAGGGTTTAACGCCGGGGAGCTGTTTTTT. The chain links TRBV12-5 to TRBJ2-2; tentatively, D is TRBD1 (6 bases). The germline CDR1 and CDR2 sequences are LGHNT and FRNRAP. The ends were cut back, 6 bases at V and 6 bases at J, with 14 bases in the middle. The CDR3 extends over 14 amino acids.

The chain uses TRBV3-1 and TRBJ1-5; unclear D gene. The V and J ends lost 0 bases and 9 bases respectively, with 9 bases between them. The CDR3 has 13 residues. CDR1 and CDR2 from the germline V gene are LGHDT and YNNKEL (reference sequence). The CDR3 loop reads CASSQDTVSPQHF. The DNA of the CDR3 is TGTGCCAGCAGCCAAGATACGGTATCGCCCCAGCATTTT.

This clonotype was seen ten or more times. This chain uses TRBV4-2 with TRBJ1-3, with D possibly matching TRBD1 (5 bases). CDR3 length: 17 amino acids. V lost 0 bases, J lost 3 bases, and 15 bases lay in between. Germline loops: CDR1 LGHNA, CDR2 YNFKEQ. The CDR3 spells CASSQDLGAGGGNTIYF. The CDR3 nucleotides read TGTGCCAGCAGCCAAGATCTAGGGGCCGGAGGTGGAAACACCATATATTTT.

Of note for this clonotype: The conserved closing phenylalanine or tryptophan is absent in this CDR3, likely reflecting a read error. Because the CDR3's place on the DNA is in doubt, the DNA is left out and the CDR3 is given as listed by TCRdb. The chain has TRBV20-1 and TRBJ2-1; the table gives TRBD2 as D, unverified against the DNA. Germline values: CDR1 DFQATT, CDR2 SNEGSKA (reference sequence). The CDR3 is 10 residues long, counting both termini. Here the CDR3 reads CSASGFPLVN.

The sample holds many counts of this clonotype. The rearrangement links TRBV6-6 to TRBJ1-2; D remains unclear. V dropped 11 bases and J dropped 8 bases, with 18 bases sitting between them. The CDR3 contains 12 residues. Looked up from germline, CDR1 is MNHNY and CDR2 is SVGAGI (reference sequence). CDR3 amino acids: CAARAGGEGYTF. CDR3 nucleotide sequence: TGTGCCGCCCGGGCGGGTGGCGAGGGCTACACCTTC.

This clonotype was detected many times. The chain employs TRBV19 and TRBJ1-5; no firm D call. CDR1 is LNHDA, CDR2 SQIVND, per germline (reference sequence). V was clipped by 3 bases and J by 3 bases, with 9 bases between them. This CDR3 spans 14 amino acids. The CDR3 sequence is CASSIGQINQPQHF. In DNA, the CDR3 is TGTGCCAGTAGTATCGGGCAGATCAATCAGCCCCAGCATTTT.

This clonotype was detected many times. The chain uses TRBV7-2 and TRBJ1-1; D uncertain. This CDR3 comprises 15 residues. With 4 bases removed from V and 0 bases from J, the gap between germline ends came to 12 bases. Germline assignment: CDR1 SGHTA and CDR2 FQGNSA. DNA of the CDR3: TGTGCCAGCAGCTCCGACAACACGATGAACACTGAAGCTTTCTTT. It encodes CASSSDNTMNTEAFF. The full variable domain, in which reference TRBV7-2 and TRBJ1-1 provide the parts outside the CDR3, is GAGVSQSPSNKVTEKGKDVELRCDPISGHTALYWYRQSLGQGLEFLIYFQGNSAPDKSGLPSDRFSAERTGGSVSTLTIQRTQQEDSAVYLCASSSDNTMNTEAFFGQGTRLTVV.

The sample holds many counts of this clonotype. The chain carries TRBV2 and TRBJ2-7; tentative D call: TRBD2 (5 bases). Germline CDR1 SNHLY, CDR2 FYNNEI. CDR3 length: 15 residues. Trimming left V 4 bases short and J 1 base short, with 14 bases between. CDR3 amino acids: CASSVEGAQSYEQYF. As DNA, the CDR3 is TGTGCCAGCAGTGTTGAGGGCGCGCAGTCCTACGAGCAGTACTTC.

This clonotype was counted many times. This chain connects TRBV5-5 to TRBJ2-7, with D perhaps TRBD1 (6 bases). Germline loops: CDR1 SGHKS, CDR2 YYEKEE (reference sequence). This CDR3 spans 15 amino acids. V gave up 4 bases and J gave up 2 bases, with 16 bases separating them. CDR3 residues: CASSHFGTPTYEQYF. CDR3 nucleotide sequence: TGTGCCAGCAGCCATTTCGGGACACCGACCTACGAGCAGTACTTC.